Following are 9 T cell receptor beta chains from one sample sequenced in a study of blood T cell repertoires in COVID-19 (dated by TCRdb to 2018 to 2020). Library generation was performed with the immunoSEQ multiplex PCR assay. TCRdb provides this immuneACCESS table in a form limited to in-frame rearrangements. Some clones are lacking; in checked studies, under half of them reflect an unresolved V gene, and why the rest are absent is not known. Counted in this sample were 85,000 to 120,000 clones; approximately 85% of them appeared once. In total, the top ten clones hold around 9.4% of the sample. Sample: peripheral blood. Receptors were obtained from a man in his forties or fifties with active or convalescent COVID-19.

The rearrangement links TRBV5-6 to TRBJ1-2; D gene unclear. This CDR3 region has 15 residues. Trimming stripped 3 bases from V and 6 bases from J, with 18 bases between. Germline V CDR1 and CDR2: SGHDT, YYEEEE. CDR3 sequence reads: CASSYPGTRADGYTF. The CDR3 DNA reads as TGTGCCAGCAGCTACCCCGGAACTAGGGCCGATGGCTACACCTTC.

The chain uses TRBV19 and TRBJ2-2, with 15 bases aligning to TRBD2. CDR1 is LNHDA and CDR2 is SQIVND in the germline V gene (reference sequence). This CDR3 is built from 19 residues. Trimming took 7 bases from V and 2 from J; bases not matched to a gene: 11. The CDR3 loop reads CASIAGTSGGFHNTGELFF. The CDR3 DNA reads TGTGCCAGTATCGCAGGGACTAGCGGGGGGTTCCACAACACCGGGGAGCTGTTTTTT.

This chain connects TRBV10-3 to TRBJ1-1, with TRBD1 matching 9 bases. Trimming cost V 5 bases and J 4 bases; bases outside gene matches: 2. The germline V gene has CDR1 ENHRY and CDR2 SYGVKD. This CDR3 contains 13 residues. The CDR3 here is CAISKTGGTEAFF. The CDR3 DNA follows: TGTGCCATCAGTAAGACAGGGGGCACTGAAGCTTTCTTT.

The chain has TRBV7-3 and TRBJ2-7; no reliable D call. V gave up 4 bases and J gave up 2 bases, with 15 bases separating them. Germline values: CDR1 SGHTA, CDR2 FQGTGA. There are 15 residues in the CDR3. CDR3 loop: CASSSSWLAPYEQYF. The CDR3 nucleotides read TGTGCCAGCAGCTCTTCCTGGCTCGCCCCCTACGAGCAGTACTTC. Variable domain in full (rest from reference TRBV7-3 and TRBJ2-7): GAGVSQTPSNKVTEKGKYVELRCDPISGHTALYWYRQSLGQGPEFLIYFQGTGAADDSGLPNDRFFAVRPEGSVSTLKIQRTERGDSAVYLCASSSSWLAPYEQYFGPGTRLTVT.

The rearrangement uses TRBV6-5 and TRBJ2-7; no definite D call. Trimming took off 2 bases at V and 0 bases at J, with 11 bases between the two ends. The germline V gene encodes CDR1 MNHEY and CDR2 SVGAGI. This CDR3 region has 15 residues. The DNA for the CDR3 is TGTGCCAGCAGTTACACGGGTAATCCCTCCTACGAGCAGTACTTC. Translated, it gives CASSYTGNPSYEQYF.

This clone was observed a single time. The chain combines TRBV6-5 with TRBJ1-5; 9 bases agree with TRBD1. J lost 13 bases, V lost 5 bases, and 3 bases had no gene match. The CDR3 has 11 residues. Germline CDR1 and CDR2: MNHEY and SVGAGI. The CDR3 bases are TGTGCCAGCAGTCAACAGGGGGCTCAGCATTTT. Amino acid sequence: CASSQQGAQHF.

The chain carries TRBV6-4 and TRBJ1-1; weak D call: TRBD1 (5 bases). Germline V lookup: CDR1 MRHNA, CDR2 SNTAGT. The CDR3 totals 14 residues. V lost 5 bases, J lost 2 bases, and 12 bases lay in between. The CDR3 sequence is CASSPDIGNTEAFF. Written as DNA, the CDR3 is TGTGCCAGCAGTCCGGACATCGGTAACACTGAAGCTTTCTTT.

This chain joins TRBV5-1 and TRBJ1-2, with D uncertain. From germline, CDR1 is SGHRS and CDR2 YFSETQ. The CDR3 is made up of 15 amino acids. Trimming cost V 0 bases and J 3 bases, with 12 bases left between them. CDR3 nucleotide sequence: TGCGCCAGCAGCTTGGCCGTGGGGAGAGACTATGGCTACACCTTC. Translating it yields CASSLAVGRDYGYTF.

The rearrangement joins TRBV10-2 to TRBJ2-7, with D hard to call. The CDR3 extends over 17 amino acids. From germline, CDR1 is WSHSY and CDR2 SAAADI. Trimming left V 0 bases short and J 0 bases short, with 15 bases between. CDR3 nucleotide sequence: TGCGCCAGCAGTGAGTCTCTATTAACAGATAGCTCCTACGAGCAGTACTTC. It yields the protein CASSESLLTDSSYEQYF.